This TCR beta chain was found in a study of cytomegalovirus exposure and HLA in healthy donors (dated by TCRdb to the late 2010s). Looking at the study overall: According to a later analysis, one platform produced both the roughly 110 validation repertoires and the approximately 660 repertoires of the first cohort. The study was designed to test whether signatures of past pathogen exposure could be identified by cataloging public T cell receptors. A separate validation cohort of roughly 120 different subjects was used in addition to the roughly 720-subject first cohort. The study combined high-throughput TCR immunosequencing, statistical association of individual TCRs with disease status, and machine learning to predict cytomegalovirus infection status.

The donors belonged to the validation cohort of around 130 subjects, which was separate from the roughly 670-subject first cohort. With respect to this clone: The antigen this receptor binds is unknown. Base-call qualities are not available, and no considerably larger clone is one nucleotide away.

V is reduced by 3 bases and J by 2 bases, leaving a spacing of 13 bases between them. The CDR3 sequence holds 14 residues, the cysteine and phenylalanine included. The read is trimmed to its CDR3 DNA, 42 bases read in frame from base 1. CDR1 SQVTM and CDR2 ANQGSEA were looked up in the germline V gene. What the authors observed across the whole study: A later analysis had no HLA typing for the validation cohort, so co-occurrence there was scored across all 130 or so repertoires. The study listed 150 to 200 TCR beta chains as associated with cytomegalovirus. According to the authors, the approach could potentially be generalized to other disease states and immunological phenotypes. Most TCR sequences were seen in very few donors, while some public TCRs were found in many individuals. Of the cluster scores, roughly 93% were above 0 in a later analysis, which found that TCRs clustered in the first cohort also tended to co-occur in the 95 to 150 validation repertoires. The classifier was reported to diagnose cytomegalovirus status with high specificity and sensitivity in both the original and validation cohorts. In vitro tests confirmed that a few of the cytomegalovirus-associated TCR beta chains recognize cytomegalovirus antigens.

Libraries were made using the immunoSEQ multiplex PCR assay. The study's own analysis went as follows. A statistical classification framework was developed to diagnose cytomegalovirus status using the catalog of TCR beta chain sequences. In its TCRdb copy, this immuneACCESS table keeps in-frame sequences only and misses some clones. Where compared with another copy, unresolved V genes explain less than half of these, and the others have no known cause. V and J calls and clone size are given by that table; D and trimming were obtained from the DNA. The sample profile shows about 350,000 clones; approximately 90% of them were found once. Together, the top ten hold more than 0.9% of the sample.

The sequence was collected from a woman in her twenties or thirties in good health and CMV-seropositive. Sequencing input: PBMCs. The chain joins TRBV29-1 to TRBJ2-5, with the D segment identity uncertain. The CDR3 reads CSVEGGVLQETQYF. In nucleotides, the sequence is TGCAGCGTTGAGGGTGGGGTACTGCAAGAGACCCAGTACTTC.